This T cell receptor (beta chain) came from a study of early stage breast cancer tumors. About the study: ER+/PR+/HER2- status applied to about 70% of the 16 invasive breast tumors.

Turning to this clone: Its antigen is currently unknown.

Each sample had two DNA replicates, 0.5 to 0.65 ug blood or about 1.4 ug tissue. Assay used: immunoSEQ multiplex PCR; TCRdb lists only in-frame clones, some missing. Among about 53,000 clones listed, about 90% were seen once. The length of the CDR3 is 15 residues. The V and J ends lost 7 bases and 0 bases respectively, with 13 bases between them. Germline loops: CDR1 SNHLY, CDR2 FYNNEI. General study results and limits: Functional markers like CD4, CD8 and FOXP3 were missed in bulk sequencing. Enriched TCRB sequences shared across patients were mostly commonly generated sequences.

Sequencing was performed on blood. The chain couples TRBV2 to TRBJ1-5; D call uncertain. This clonotype was sampled from a person between 65 and 79 years old with breast cancer. The CDR3 DNA is TGTGCCAGCAAAAAGAGGGCAGATAGCAATCAGCCCCAGCATTTT. This sequence encodes CASKKRADSNQPQHF.